Each of the 24 T cell receptor beta chains below was sequenced from the same sample in a study of T cell changes during pregnancy in multiple sclerosis. Generated by immunoSEQ multiplex PCR, the TCRdb table keeps only in-frame clones and is missing some. Of some 44,000 clones listed, roughly nine tenths are singletons. The material was CD4+ T cells from peripheral blood mononuclear cells, obtained in the second trimester of pregnancy. The source is a female donor with multiple sclerosis, enrolled in a pregnancy study.

The V call is TRBV5-1, the J call TRBJ1-2; TRBD1 is a possible D gene (6 bases). The CDR3 consists of 14 residues. V shed 0 bases and J shed 2 bases, with 8 bases lying between them. Germline CDR1 and CDR2: SGHRS and YFSETQ. CDR3 protein: CASSLDRVNYGYTF. The CDR3 DNA reads TGCGCCAGCAGCTTGGACAGGGTGAACTATGGCTACACCTTC.

This clone was detected a few times. This chain uses TRBV5-8 with TRBJ1-5; the D gene is possibly TRBD1 (6 bases). Trimming removed 0 bases at V and 5 bases at J, with 9 bases between. Germline CDR1 SGHTS, CDR2 YDEGEE. The CDR3 loop spans 14 amino acids. The CDR3 nucleotides are TGTGCCAGCAGCTTGGGAACAGGGCATCAGCCCCAGCATTTT. Its protein product is CASSLGTGHQPQHF.

The DNA of the CDR3 is TGTGCCAGCAGCCGCACTGGCGGGATCTACAATGAGCAGTTCTTC. This sequence encodes CASSRTGGIYNEQFF. The chain has TRBV7-9 and TRBJ2-1, with a tentative D call TRBD2 (6 bases). Germline V gene data show CDR1 as SEHNR and CDR2 as FQNEAQ (reference sequence). V was trimmed by 5 bases and J by 3 bases, leaving 14 bases between them. The CDR3 contains 15 residues.

The chain uses TRBV5-4 and TRBJ2-3; TRBD2 matches at 15 bases. This CDR3 spans 19 amino acids. V lost 7 bases, J lost 0 bases, and 12 bases stayed unmatched. The V gene's germline CDR1 is SGHNT and CDR2 YYREEE (reference sequence). CDR3 loop: CASLRTSGRAPASTDTQYF. CDR3 nucleotides: TGTGCCAGCCTTAGGACTAGCGGGAGGGCCCCAGCTAGCACAGATACGCAGTATTTT.

The chain is built from TRBV28 and TRBJ1-1; 7 bases map to TRBD1. The CDR3 totals 14 residues. V lost 8 bases to trimming and J lost 1 base; unmatched junction nucleotides: 7. The germline V gene encodes CDR1 MDHEN and CDR2 SYDVKM. This CDR3 reads CASQAGTENTEAFF. In DNA, the CDR3 is TGTGCCAGCCAGGCCGGGACAGAGAACACTGAAGCTTTCTTT.

The chain recombines TRBV2 with TRBJ1-5; a weak D match, TRBD1 (5 bases). Germline V lookup: CDR1 SNHLY, CDR2 FYNNEI. V lost 7 bases, J lost 3 bases, and 10 bases lay in between. The CDR3 totals 13 residues. In nucleotides, the CDR3 is TGTGCCAGCAATGGGGCCGCCAATCAGCCCCAGCATTTT. This codes for CASNGAANQPQHF. Variable domain in full (rest from reference TRBV2 and TRBJ1-5): EPEVTQTPSHQVTQMGQEVILRCVPISNHLYFYWYRQILGQKVEFLVSFYNNEISEKSEIFDDQFSVERPDGSNFTLKIRSTKLEDSAMYFCASNGAANQPQHFGDGTRLSIL.

The chain carries TRBV7-6 and TRBJ2-3, with 12 bases that match TRBD1. The CDR3 has 15 residues. V was pared by 5 bases and J by 4 bases, with 4 bases of the junction left unmatched. Germline-derived CDR1 and CDR2 are SGHVS and FNYEAQ. The CDR3 bases are TGTGCCAGCAGCCCGGGACAGGGGGCTGCAGATACGCAGTATTTT. This translates into CASSPGQGAADTQYF.

The genes are TRBV10-3 and TRBJ1-6; tentative D call: TRBD1 (6 bases). The CDR3 is 16 amino acids. Germline assignment: CDR1 ENHRY and CDR2 SYGVKD. V lost 0 bases and J 8 bases, leaving 14 bases between the germline ends. In nucleotides, the CDR3 is TGTGCCATCAGTGAGTCCGCGACAGGCTTCGATTCACCCCTCCACTTT. Encoded protein: CAISESATGFDSPLHF.

The rearrangement links TRBV5-1 to TRBJ2-2; 8 positions agree with TRBD2. Trimming took 4 bases from V and 6 from J; bases not matched to a gene: 5. The germline gives CDR1 SGHRS, CDR2 YFSETQ. CDR3 length: 14 residues. The CDR3 DNA reads TGCGCCAGCAGCCGGGAGGGGGGGCCCGGGGAGCTGTTTTTT. The encoded protein is CASSREGGPGELFF.

This clone came up a few times. The rearrangement links TRBV5-1 to TRBJ2-5, with TRBD1 matching 11 bases. Germline CDR1 reads SGHRS; CDR2 reads YFSETQ. CDR3 length equals 15 residues. The V gene end was trimmed by 4 bases and the J gene end by 5 bases; junction bases not matched to a gene: 7. CDR3 bases: TGCGCCAGCAGCGAAGGGACAGGGGGTAGTGAGACCCAGTACTTC. This translates into CASSEGTGGSETQYF.

This chain links TRBV29-1 with TRBJ2-3, with D uncertain. V was clipped by 5 bases and J by 2 bases, with 8 bases between them. This CDR3 region has 12 residues. Germline lookup yields CDR1 SQVTM and CDR2 ANQGSEA. In DNA, the CDR3 is TGCAGCGTTATACAGCCCACAGATACGCAGTATTTT. This sequence encodes CSVIQPTDTQYF.

The genes are TRBV7-9 and TRBJ1-1; D may be TRBD1 (5 bases). With 4 bases removed from V and 3 bases from J, the gap between germline ends came to 6 bases. The germline V gene encodes CDR1 SEHNR and CDR2 FQNEAQ (reference sequence). The CDR3 is 12 residues long. CDR3 sequence (DNA): TGTGCCAGCAGCTGGGGGGACACTGAAGCTTTCTTT. The encoded protein is CASSWGDTEAFF.

V and J are TRBV12-5 and TRBJ2-1; 11 bases line up with TRBD1. V gave up 0 bases and J gave up 5 bases; unmatched junction bases: 3. The CDR3 loop spans 16 amino acids. CDR1 is LGHNT and CDR2 is FRNRAP in the germline V gene. The chain's CDR3 is CASGLVVGQGDNEQFF. CDR3 DNA: TGTGCTAGTGGTTTGGTAGTGGGACAGGGGGACAATGAGCAGTTCTTC.

The chain recombines TRBV5-1 with TRBJ2-1, with 7 nucleotides matching TRBD1. With 4 bases clipped from V and 10 bases from J, the junction kept 8 bases outside the gene matches. The germline gives CDR1 SGHRS, CDR2 YFSETQ. This CDR3 spans 13 amino acids. The CDR3 DNA follows: TGCGCCAGCAGCACCGGGACAGTCGAGGAGCAGTTCTTC. Amino acid sequence: CASSTGTVEEQFF.

V is TRBV4-1 and J is TRBJ2-7, with 8 bases identical to TRBD2. The CDR3 is made up of 14 amino acids. The germline V gene encodes CDR1 MGHRA and CDR2 YSYEKL. J gave up 3 bases and V 1 base, and 2 bases lay outside the gene matches. The CDR3 spells CASSQAGGGYEQYF. The CDR3 nucleotides are TGCGCCAGCAGCCAAGCGGGAGGGGGCTACGAGCAGTACTTC.

The rearrangement uses TRBV6-4 and TRBJ2-1; TRBD1 agrees at 11 bases. The CDR3 covers 14 residues. V lost 5 bases, J lost 6 bases, and 3 bases stayed unmatched. Germline V gene data show CDR1 as MRHNA and CDR2 as SNTAGT. The CDR3: CASSPGTGGNEQFF. Here the CDR3 DNA reads TGTGCCAGCAGTCCCGGGACAGGGGGCAATGAGCAGTTCTTC.

The chain is built from TRBV5-1 and TRBJ2-7; D might be TRBD2 (6 bases). CDR3 length: 13 residues. Trimming took 1 base from V and 7 from J, leaving 12 bases between them. Per the germline V gene, CDR1 is SGHRS and CDR2 is YFSETQ. This CDR3 reads CASSLTGAGEQYF. The CDR3 DNA is TGCGCCAGCAGCTTGACAGGTGCGGGGGAGCAGTACTTC.

This clone was picked up a small number of times. The chain recombines TRBV6-1 with TRBJ1-2; 7 bases agree with TRBD1. The germline V gene has CDR1 MNHNS and CDR2 SASEGT. V shed 2 bases, J shed 4 bases, and the junction held 7 bases outside the gene matches. The CDR3 is 15 amino acids. CDR3 protein: CASSERQGFGYGYTF. Here the CDR3 DNA reads TGTGCCAGCAGTGAACGACAGGGATTCGGCTATGGCTACACCTTC.

The chain is built from TRBV18 and TRBJ2-7; 10 nucleotides match TRBD2. From germline, CDR1 is KGHSH and CDR2 LQKENI. Trimming at V came to 3 bases and at J to 4 bases, leaving 6 bases not matched to a gene. This CDR3 is built from 15 residues. The CDR3 nucleotides read TGTGCCAGCTCACCTCTAGCGGGAGTAGAGTACGAGCAGTACTTC. The encoded protein is CASSPLAGVEYEQYF.

The V call is TRBV7-9, the J call TRBJ2-7; no clear D gene. With 1 base removed from V and 0 bases from J, the gap between germline ends came to 10 bases. The germline V gene encodes CDR1 SEHNR and CDR2 FQNEAQ (reference sequence). This CDR3 comprises 15 residues. DNA of the CDR3: TGTGCCAGCAGCTTAGAAACGGGTTCCTCCTACGAGCAGTACTTC. It translates to CASSLETGSSYEQYF. The whole variable domain, remainder taken from reference TRBV7-9 and TRBJ2-7, is DTGVSQNPRHKITKRGQNVTFRCDPISEHNRLYWYRQTLGQGPEFLTYFQNEAQLEKSRLLSDRFSAERPKGSFSTLEIQRTEQGDSAMYLCASSLETGSSYEQYFGPGTRLTVT.

The chain joins TRBV29-1 to TRBJ2-2; 12 bases align to TRBD2. Per the germline V gene, CDR1 is SQVTM and CDR2 is ANQGSEA. This CDR3 region has 16 residues. V lost 6 bases, J lost 1 base, and 6 bases stayed unmatched. CDR3 coding DNA: TGCAGCGTAGCCGGGACTAGCGGGCTGAACACCGGGGAGCTGTTTTTT. This encodes CSVAGTSGLNTGELFF.

V usage is TRBV4-2 and J usage is TRBJ2-7; TRBD1 matches 9 bases. V was pared by 3 bases and J by 4 bases, with 7 bases of the junction left unmatched. The CDR3 extends over 15 amino acids. The V gene's germline CDR1 is LGHNA and CDR2 YNFKEQ. The CDR3 loop reads CASSQGSGQGYEQYF. DNA of the CDR3: TGTGCCAGCAGCCAGGGGTCCGGACAGGGGTACGAGCAGTACTTC.

This clone has only one observation. For the CDR3, the DNA is TGTGCCAGCAGCCGAAACAAGACAGGGACGAACACCGGGGAGCTGTTTTTT. It encodes CASSRNKTGTNTGELFF. The genes are TRBV5-4 and TRBJ2-2; 7 bases are a match to TRBD1. The ends lost 4 bases at V and 0 bases at J; junction bases unmatched: 9. The CDR3 loop spans 17 amino acids. Germline V CDR1 and CDR2: SGHNT, YYREEE (reference sequence).

V gene TRBV5-5 combines with J gene TRBJ1-4; the match to TRBD1 covers 8 bases. Germline lookup yields CDR1 SGHKS and CDR2 YYEKEE (reference sequence). V gave up 5 bases and J gave up 8 bases; unmatched junction bases: 8. There are 14 residues in the CDR3. In DNA form, the CDR3 reads TGTGCCAGCAGTCCCCGGGACAGGAACGAAAAACTGTTTTTT. This sequence encodes CASSPRDRNEKLFF.